This TCR beta chain originates from a study of T-cell memory formation after mild COVID-19. Across the whole study: Clusters of TCRs were largely donor specific.

This clonotype was counted between two and nine times. Its specificity is not known. TCRdb itself ran the 5' RACE reads through MiXCR, one entry per CDR3 protein. The repertoire holds approximately 350,000 distinct CDR3 sequences, with 25% to 30% as singletons. Study outcomes and limitations: The study found balanced CD4/CD8 in clones contracting day 15 to 85 and a CD4+ lean in later expanders. Some SARS-CoV-2-responding clones were already detected in memory before infection.

The CDR3 is 13 residues long. In germline, CDR1 is LNHDA, CDR2 SQIVND (reference sequence). V gave up 4 bases and J gave up 3 bases, with 6 bases separating them. This clonotype was obtained from an adult woman who had mild COVID-19 (a few samples of this study predate the infection). Cell type and time point are not known. Sequencing was performed on PBMCs or a T cell subset sorted from them (not recorded which). The chain is built from TRBV19 and TRBJ2-2; no reliable D call. The chain's CDR3 is CASSNTDTGELFF. The CDR3 coding sequence is TGTGCCAGTAGTAACACCGACACCGGGGAGCTGTTTTTT.